Presented here are 10 T cell receptor beta chains from one specimen sequenced in a study of T cell responses to AZD1222 COVID-19 vaccine. Generated by immunoSEQ multiplex PCR, the TCRdb table keeps only in-frame clones and is missing some. The data hold some 99,000 clones, with 88% observed a single time. The specimen was peripheral blood, collected on day 0 of MenACWY control vaccination. The receptor set was obtained from an adult in good health.

The chain links TRBV5-5 to TRBJ1-1; perhaps TRBD1 as D (5 bases). Trimming removed 2 bases at V and 0 bases at J, with 8 bases between. The CDR3 is made up of 14 amino acids. Germline CDR1 reads SGHKS; CDR2 reads YYEKEE (reference sequence). CDR3 coding DNA: TGTGCCAGCAGCTTTGGACATTTGAACACTGAAGCTTTCTTT. It specifies CASSFGHLNTEAFF.

To note about this clone: The identical CDR3 is also encoded by other nucleotide sequences in the sample. CDR3 loop: CASSSGQGNYGYTF. DNA of the CDR3: TGTGCCAGCAGTTCCGGACAGGGGAACTATGGCTACACCTTC. This chain connects TRBV28 to TRBJ1-2, with 9 positions matching TRBD1. The length of the CDR3 is 14 residues. J gave up 2 bases and V 4 bases, and 2 bases lay outside the gene matches. Germline CDR1 reads MDHEN; CDR2 reads SYDVKM.

The chain joins TRBV7-8 to TRBJ1-5, with no clear D. The V end was cut by 5 bases, the J end by 9 bases, with 20 bases between. The CDR3 runs 15 residues. In germline, CDR1 is SGHVS, CDR2 FQNEAQ. CDR3 protein: CASSPPQDGLRPQHF. CDR3 coding DNA: TGTGCCAGCAGCCCCCCCCAAGACGGGCTCCGGCCCCAGCATTTT.

The CDR3 coding sequence is TGTGCCAGCAGCCAACGGACAGGGGGGTACGAGCAGTACTTC. This encodes CASSQRTGGYEQYF. The chain combines TRBV14 with TRBJ2-7; 10 nucleotides align to TRBD1. Trimming at V came to 2 bases and at J to 4 bases, leaving 2 bases not matched to a gene. The CDR3 consists of 14 residues. Germline lookup yields CDR1 SGHDN and CDR2 FVKESK.

This rearrangement joins TRBV7-2 to TRBJ2-7, with 14 bases lining up with TRBD2. This CDR3 has 15 residues. Trimming removed 5 bases from V and 3 bases from J; junction bases left unmatched: 3. The germline gives CDR1 SGHTA, CDR2 FQGNSA. CDR3 sequence (DNA): TGTGCCAGCAGCCCGGGGACTAGCGGGGGCTACGAGCAGTACTTC. Its translation is CASSPGTSGGYEQYF.

The chain links TRBV4-3 to TRBJ2-1; no firm D call. The CDR3 has 15 residues. V lost 0 bases and J 2 bases, leaving 8 bases between the germline ends. Germline lookup yields CDR1 LGHNA and CDR2 YSLEER. CDR3 in amino acids: CASSQDNEAYNEQFF. The CDR3 DNA sequence: TGCGCCAGCAGCCAAGATAACGAGGCCTACAATGAGCAGTTCTTC.

The genes are TRBV5-1 and TRBJ1-5, with TRBD1 as a possible D gene (6 bases). The CDR3 covers 15 residues. From germline, CDR1 is SGHRS and CDR2 YFSETQ. Trimming left V 4 bases short and J 0 bases short, with 11 bases between. CDR3 loop: CASSRTGYSNQPQHF. CDR3 coding DNA: TGCGCCAGCAGCCGCACAGGGTATAGCAATCAGCCCCAGCATTTT.

V and J are TRBV7-2 and TRBJ2-3, with TRBD2 matching 11 bases. The junction had 5 bases not matched to a gene; V was cut back by 6 bases and J by 0 bases. The germline gives CDR1 SGHTA, CDR2 FQGNSA. The CDR3 length is 16 residues. This chain's CDR3 is CASRKTSGGSTDTQYF. CDR3 nucleotides: TGTGCCAGCAGAAAAACTAGCGGGGGTAGCACAGATACGCAGTATTTT.

This chain links TRBV7-2 with TRBJ1-1; TRBD1 matches 10 bases. Trimming cost V 0 bases and J 1 base; bases outside gene matches: 8. The V gene's germline CDR1 is SGHTA and CDR2 FQGNSA. The CDR3 spans 18 residues. CDR3 residues: CASSLAPGQGPSNTEAFF. In DNA form, the CDR3 reads TGTGCCAGCAGCTTAGCGCCGGGACAGGGGCCTTCGAACACTGAAGCTTTCTTT. Full variable domain (rest looked up from reference TRBV7-2 and TRBJ1-1): GAGVSQSPSNKVTEKGKDVELRCDPISGHTALYWYRQSLGQGLEFLIYFQGNSAPDKSGLPSDRFSAERTGGSVSTLTIQRTQQEDSAVYLCASSLAPGQGPSNTEAFFGQGTRLTVV.

J is TRBJ1-2 and V is TRBV24-1, with 7 bases lining up with TRBD1. This CDR3 spans 13 amino acids. The V and J ends lost 5 bases and 4 bases, in that order; junction bases with no gene match: 3. Germline lookup yields CDR1 KGHDR and CDR2 SFDVKD. DNA for the CDR3: TGTGCCACCAGTGGTGACAGGGCCTATGGCTACACCTTC. Translated, it gives CATSGDRAYGYTF.